The 26 T cell receptor beta chains reported below all come from one sample, sequenced in a study of T cells in Graves' hyperthyroidism and ophthalmopathy. RNA transcripts gave rise to amplified TCR beta CDR3 regions. Carried out on the TCR CDR3, a first-round RT-PCR used the HTBI primer set. TCRdb recomputed calls from the multiplex PCR reads with MiXCR, one row per CDR3 protein. The sample has hundreds of thousands of distinct CDR3 sequences; approximately 44% are singletons. The sample taken for sequencing was peripheral blood or thyroid tissue (not recorded which). The receptors were sampled from a woman between 18 and 30 years old with Graves' hyperthyroidism.

The rearrangement joins TRBV15 to TRBJ1-1; tentative D call: TRBD1 (6 bases). Trimming pared 5 bases from V and 1 base from J, leaving 11 bases between. CDR1 is LNHNV, CDR2 YYDKDF, per germline (reference sequence). The length of the CDR3 is 14 residues. The CDR3 nucleotides are TGTGCCACCAGCCCCGGGACAAAGAACACTGAAGCTTTCTTT. Amino acids: CATSPGTKNTEAFF.

This clonotype was counted a single time. The V gene is TRBV2, the J gene TRBJ1-5, with unresolved D. V was clipped by 6 bases and J by 2 bases, with 8 bases between them. This CDR3 is built from 13 residues. CDR1 is SNHLY and CDR2 is FYNNEI in the germline V gene. CDR3 nucleotides: TGTGCCAGCAGACTGGACGGCAATCAGCCCCAGCATTTT. The encoded protein is CASRLDGNQPQHF.

This clonotype was detected a few times. One end of the junction varies from germline; a read error may be responsible. The chain combines TRBV7-2 with TRBJ1-5; D unresolved. Germline assignment: CDR1 SGHTA and CDR2 FQGNSA. CDR3 size: 13 residues. CDR3 loop: CASSLEVDQPQHF. In DNA, the CDR3 is TGCGCCAGCAGCTTGGAGGTAGATCAGCCCCAGCATTTT. Supplemented by reference TRBV7-2 and TRBJ1-5, the full variable domain reads GAGVSQSPSNKVTEKGKDVELRCDPISGHTALYWYRQSLGQGLEFLIYFQGNSAPDKSGLPSDRFSAERTGGSVSTLTIQRTQQEDSAVYLCASSLEVDQPQHFGDGTRLSIL.

The chain employs TRBV20-1 and TRBJ1-2; D is possibly TRBD1 (5 bases). CDR1 and CDR2 (germline): DFQATT, SNEGSKA (reference sequence). V was trimmed by 3 bases and J by 4 bases, leaving 15 bases between them. The CDR3 has 14 amino acids. Written as DNA, the CDR3 is TGCAGTGCTAGGTGGGGCCAAGTGGGCTATGGCTACACCTTC. It encodes CSARWGQVGYGYTF.

In this sample, this clonotype turned up many times. The J gene is TRBJ1-4, the V gene TRBV19; D gene unclear. The ends were cut back, 5 bases at V and 7 bases at J, with 14 bases in the middle. Germline CDR1 is LNHDA and CDR2 is SQIVND (reference sequence). The CDR3 runs to 14 residues. CDR3 sequence (DNA): TGTGCCAGTAGTGTGGCGGCAGGAAGTGAAAAACTGTTTTTT. Protein sequence: CASSVAAGSEKLFF.

In this sample, this clonotype turned up many times. The rearrangement uses TRBV10-3 and TRBJ1-4, with D possibly being TRBD1 (5 bases). V lost 6 bases and J lost 6, with 14 bases in between. CDR3 length: 14 amino acids. Germline V gives CDR1 ENHRY, CDR2 SYGVKD. The CDR3 is CAISVGQGDEKLFF. CDR3 DNA: TGTGCCATCAGCGTAGGGCAGGGCGATGAAAAACTGTTTTTT.

CDR3 nucleotide sequence: TGTGCCAGCAGTTTAAGCAGGGCTGACACTGAAGCTTTCTTT. Residues: CASSLSRADTEAFF. The chain recombines TRBV12-3 or TRBV12-4 with TRBJ1-1, with D possibly matching TRBD1 (5 bases). The CDR3 covers 14 residues. Trimming cost V 2 bases and J 3 bases, with 10 bases left between them.

This chain joins TRBV7-2 and TRBJ2-1, with TRBD2 matching over 13 bases. The germline V gene encodes CDR1 SGHTA and CDR2 FQGNSA. V lost 10 bases, J lost 7 bases, and 13 bases stayed unmatched. This CDR3 has 16 amino acids. For the CDR3, the DNA is TGTGCCACCAGTGGCCAGACTAGCGGGAGGAGGAATGAGCAGTTCTTC. Its protein product is CATSGQTSGRRNEQFF.

In DNA form, the CDR3 reads TGTGCCAGCAGTCCTTATTCAAGCCTCCACTTT. Its translation is CASSPYSSLHF. This chain links TRBV12-3 or TRBV12-4 with TRBJ1-6, with D hard to call. This CDR3 contains 11 residues. The V gene lost 5 bases and the J gene lost 15 bases, with 11 bases spanning the gap.

In its sample, this clonotype was seen many times. The chain carries TRBV10-3 and TRBJ1-2, with 7 nucleotides matching TRBD1. Trimming took 8 bases from V and 3 from J; bases not matched to a gene: 6. CDR3 size: 13 residues. Germline assignment: CDR1 ENHRY and CDR2 SYGVKD. CDR3 bases: TGTGCCATCCAGGCTGGACAGGACTATGGCTACACCTTC. It specifies CAIQAGQDYGYTF.

Only a few counts were recorded for this clonotype. This chain uses TRBV10-3 with TRBJ2-7, with D possibly being TRBD1 (7 bases). V was clipped by 6 bases and J by 2 bases, with 11 bases between them. CDR3 length: 13 amino acids. CDR1 is ENHRY and CDR2 is SYGVKD in the germline V gene. The CDR3 coding sequence is TGTGCCATCAGCCAGGGGGGAACCTACGAGCAGTACTTC. Amino acids: CAISQGGTYEQYF.

Many counts were recorded for this clonotype. The chain joins TRBV7-9 to TRBJ1-1; no clear D gene. Trimming took off 3 bases at V and 8 bases at J, with 10 bases between the two ends. The V gene's germline CDR1 is SEHNR and CDR2 FQNEAQ (reference sequence). This CDR3 spans 12 amino acids. CDR3 sequence: CASSFGEGEAFF. Here the CDR3 DNA reads TGTGCCAGCAGCTTCGGGGAAGGGGAAGCTTTCTTT.

This clonotype was seen a few times. The chain combines TRBV19 with TRBJ1-5; TRBD1 aligns across 9 bases. This CDR3 is 12 amino acids long. The trim removed 11 bases at V and 4 bases at J, leaving 3 bases unmatched. The germline gives CDR1 LNHDA, CDR2 SQIVND (reference sequence). CDR3 coding DNA: TGTGCCTGGGACAGGGATAATCAGCCCCAGCATTTT. Translation: CAWDRDNQPQHF.

This clonotype was seen ten or more times. The chain recombines TRBV7-3 with TRBJ1-1; no clear D gene. CDR3 length: 13 residues. V was clipped by 3 bases and J by 1 base, with 6 bases between them. Germline CDR1 SGHTA, CDR2 FQGTGA. The CDR3 region has the DNA TGTGCCAGCAGCTTTGCCAGGAACACTGAAGCTTTCTTT. As protein: CASSFARNTEAFF.

This clonotype was counted only a few times. The gene calls are TRBV6-6 and TRBJ1-1; D not resolved. This CDR3 comprises 13 residues. Looked up from germline, CDR1 is MNHNY and CDR2 is SVGAGI (reference sequence). The V end lost 7 bases, the J end lost 13 bases, and 22 bases lay between the germline ends. The CDR3 protein is CASTEPITLEGFF. CDR3 in DNA: TGTGCCAGCACCGAACCCATTACCTTGGAGGGTTTCTTT.

This chain links TRBV25-1 with TRBJ2-5; 15 positions agree with TRBD2. Trimming at V came to 1 base and at J to 7 bases, leaving 4 bases not matched to a gene. This CDR3 has 16 amino acids. Germline V lookup: CDR1 MGHDK, CDR2 SYGVNS. The CDR3 spells CASSESGGLAGGTQYF. In DNA, the CDR3 is TGTGCCAGCAGTGAATCAGGGGGACTAGCGGGAGGGACCCAGTACTTC.

This clonotype was counted ten times or more. This chain joins TRBV7-9 and TRBJ2-5, with TRBD1 identical over 8 bases. The CDR3 has 16 residues. In germline, CDR1 is SEHNR, CDR2 FQNEAQ (reference sequence). V lost 4 bases to trimming and J lost 1 base; unmatched junction nucleotides: 8. The CDR3 region is CASSSRGTGFQETQYF. CDR3 nucleotides: TGTGCCAGCAGCTCCAGGGGGACAGGCTTCCAAGAGACCCAGTACTTC.

This clonotype was detected ten times or more. This chain connects TRBV7-9 to TRBJ1-2, with 8 bases matching TRBD1. The V segment lost 6 bases and the J segment 2 bases; nucleotides outside the gene matches: 8. The CDR3 has 15 amino acids. The germline V gene encodes CDR1 SEHNR and CDR2 FQNEAQ (reference sequence). Here the CDR3 DNA reads TGTGCCAGCAGAATGCCAGGGGGCAGGAACTATGGCTACACCTTC. Protein product: CASRMPGGRNYGYTF. Drawing the rest from reference TRBV7-9 and TRBJ1-2, the complete variable domain is DTGVSQNPRHKITKRGQNVTFRCDPISEHNRLYWYRQTLGQGPEFLTYFQNEAQLEKSRLLSDRFSAERPKGSFSTLEIQRTEQGDSAMYLCASRMPGGRNYGYTFGSGTRLTVV.

This clonotype appeared a few times. The chain uses TRBV25-1 and TRBJ1-2; D gene uncertain. Looked up from germline, CDR1 is MGHDK and CDR2 is SYGVNS. The V end lost 8 bases, the J end lost 8 bases, and 24 bases lay between the germline ends. There are 15 residues in the CDR3. CDR3 coding DNA: TGTGCCAGCTCACCACCCGCCGGACTTTGGGAGGGCTACACCTTC. Translating it yields CASSPPAGLWEGYTF.

This chain joins TRBV11-2 and TRBJ2-2; TRBD1 matches at 9 bases. The J segment lost 3 bases and the V segment lost 0 bases, leaving 5 bases of the junction unmatched. Germline V gene data show CDR1 as SGHAT and CDR2 as FQNNGV. The CDR3 totals 17 residues. The CDR3 DNA sequence: TGTGCCAGCAGCTTAGAGTTACAGGGGGCGGACACCGGGGAGCTGTTTTTT. As protein: CASSLELQGADTGELFF.

The rearrangement uses TRBV7-6 and TRBJ1-5; TRBD1 aligns across 11 bases. The CDR3 has 15 amino acids. J gave up 7 bases and V 1 base, and 3 bases lay outside the gene matches. Germline V lookup: CDR1 SGHVS, CDR2 FNYEAQ. The CDR3: CASSLGTGGGQPQHF. The CDR3 nucleotides read TGTGCCAGCAGCTTAGGGACAGGGGGCGGACAGCCCCAGCATTTT.

The V call is TRBV20-1, the J call TRBJ2-7; TRBD1 agrees at 7 bases. Trimming took 3 bases from V and 2 from J; bases not matched to a gene: 4. The CDR3 has 13 residues. Germline loops: CDR1 DFQATT, CDR2 SNEGSKA (reference sequence). The CDR3 loop reads CSASPGGTYEQYF. The DNA of the CDR3 is TGCAGTGCTAGCCCAGGGGGAACCTACGAGCAGTACTTC.

This clonotype was recorded at least ten times. This chain joins TRBV7-6 and TRBJ1-1, with 8 bases matching TRBD1. This CDR3 region has 15 residues. Looked up from germline, CDR1 is SGHVS and CDR2 is FNYEAQ. V trimming: 6 bases; J trimming: 3 bases; junction bases outside the gene matches: 9. This chain's CDR3 is CASSPDRGKDTEAFF. The CDR3 DNA follows: TGTGCCAGCAGTCCAGACAGGGGAAAGGACACTGAAGCTTTCTTT. Drawing the rest from reference TRBV7-6 and TRBJ1-1, the complete variable domain is GAGVSQSPRYKVTKRGQDVALRCDPISGHVSLYWYRQALGQGPEFLTYFNYEAQQDKSGLPNDRFSAERPEGSISTLTIQRTEQRDSAMYRCASSPDRGKDTEAFFGQGTRLTVV.

The chain has TRBV25-1 and TRBJ1-2; no definite D call. CDR3 length: 13 amino acids. Per the germline V gene, CDR1 is MGHDK and CDR2 is SYGVNS. The V end lost 6 bases, the J end lost 4 bases, and 12 bases lay between the germline ends. The CDR3: CASRDYNSYGYTF. The CDR3 nucleotides read TGTGCCAGCAGAGATTACAACTCCTATGGCTACACCTTC.

The chain carries TRBV19 and TRBJ2-3; D remains ambiguous. This CDR3 spans 13 amino acids. CDR1 is LNHDA and CDR2 is SQIVND in the germline V gene (reference sequence). The V end was cut by 8 bases, the J end by 5 bases, with 14 bases between. Written as DNA, the CDR3 is TGTGCCAGTCGCCCTAAGGTGGAAGATACGCAGTATTTT. Residues: CASRPKVEDTQYF.

The chain carries TRBV24-1 and TRBJ2-3; the match to TRBD1 covers 8 bases. The germline gives CDR1 KGHDR, CDR2 SFDVKD. The CDR3 loop spans 16 amino acids. Trimming removed 3 bases from V and 0 bases from J; junction bases left unmatched: 4. The CDR3 reads CATSDARQGSTDTQYF. CDR3 sequence (DNA): TGTGCCACCAGTGATGCCCGACAGGGGAGCACAGATACGCAGTATTTT.